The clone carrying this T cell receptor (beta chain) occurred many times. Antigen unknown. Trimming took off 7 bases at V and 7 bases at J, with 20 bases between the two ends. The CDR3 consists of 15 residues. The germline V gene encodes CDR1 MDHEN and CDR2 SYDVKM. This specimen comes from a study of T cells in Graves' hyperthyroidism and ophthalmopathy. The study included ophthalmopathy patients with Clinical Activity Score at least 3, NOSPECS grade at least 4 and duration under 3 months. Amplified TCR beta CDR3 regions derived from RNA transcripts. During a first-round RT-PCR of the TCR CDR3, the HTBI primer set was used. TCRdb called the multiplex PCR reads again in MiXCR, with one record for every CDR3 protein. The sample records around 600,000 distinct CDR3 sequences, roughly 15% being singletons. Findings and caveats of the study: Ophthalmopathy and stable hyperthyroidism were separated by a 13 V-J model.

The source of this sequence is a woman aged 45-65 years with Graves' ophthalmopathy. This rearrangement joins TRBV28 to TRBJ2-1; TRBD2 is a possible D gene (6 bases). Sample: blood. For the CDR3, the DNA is TGTGCCAGCATCGAGGATGGGGGAGGTTGGAATGAGCAGTTCTTC. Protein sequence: CASIEDGGGWNEQFF.